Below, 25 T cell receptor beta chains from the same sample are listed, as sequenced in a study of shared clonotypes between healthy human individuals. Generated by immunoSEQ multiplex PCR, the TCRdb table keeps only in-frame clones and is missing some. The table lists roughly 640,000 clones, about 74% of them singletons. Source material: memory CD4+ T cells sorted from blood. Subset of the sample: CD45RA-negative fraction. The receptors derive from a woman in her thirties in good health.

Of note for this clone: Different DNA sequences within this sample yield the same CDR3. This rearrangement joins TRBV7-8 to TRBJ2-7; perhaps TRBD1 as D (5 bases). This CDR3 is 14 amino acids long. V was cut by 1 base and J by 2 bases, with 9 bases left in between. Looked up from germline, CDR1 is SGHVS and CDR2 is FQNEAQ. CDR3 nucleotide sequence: TGTGCCAGCAGCTTAGTGCAGGGTCCCTACGAGCAGTACTTC. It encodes CASSLVQGPYEQYF.

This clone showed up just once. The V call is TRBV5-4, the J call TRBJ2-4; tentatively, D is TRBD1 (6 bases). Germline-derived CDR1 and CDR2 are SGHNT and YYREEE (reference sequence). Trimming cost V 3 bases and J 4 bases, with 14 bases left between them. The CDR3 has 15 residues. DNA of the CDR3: TGTGCCAGCAGCTCCAGCCGGACAGCGAAAAACATTCAGTACTTC. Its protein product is CASSSSRTAKNIQYF.

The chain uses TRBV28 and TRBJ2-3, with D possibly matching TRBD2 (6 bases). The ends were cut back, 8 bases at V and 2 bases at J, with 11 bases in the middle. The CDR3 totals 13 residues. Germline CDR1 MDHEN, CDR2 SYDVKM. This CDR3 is CASGRGFTDTQYF. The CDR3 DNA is TGTGCCAGCGGTCGGGGGTTCACAGATACGCAGTATTTT.

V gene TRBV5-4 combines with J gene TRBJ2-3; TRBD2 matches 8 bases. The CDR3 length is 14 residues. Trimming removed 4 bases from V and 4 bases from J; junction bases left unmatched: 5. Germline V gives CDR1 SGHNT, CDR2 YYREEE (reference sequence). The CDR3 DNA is TGTGCCAGCAGCCTGACTAGCGTCTCAGATACGCAGTATTTT. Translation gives CASSLTSVSDTQYF.

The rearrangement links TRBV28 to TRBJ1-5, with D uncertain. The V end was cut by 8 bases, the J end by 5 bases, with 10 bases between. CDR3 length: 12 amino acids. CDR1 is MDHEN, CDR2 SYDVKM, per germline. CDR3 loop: CASLRWDQPQHF. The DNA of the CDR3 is TGTGCCAGCCTGCGGTGGGATCAGCCCCAGCATTTT.

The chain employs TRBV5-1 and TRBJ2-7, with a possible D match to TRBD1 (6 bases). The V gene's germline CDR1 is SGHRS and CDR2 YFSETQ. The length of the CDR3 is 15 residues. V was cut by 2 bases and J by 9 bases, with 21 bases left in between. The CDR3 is CASSFSRDTISVQYF. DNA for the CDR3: TGCGCCAGCAGCTTTTCCCGGGACACAATCTCGGTGCAGTACTTC.

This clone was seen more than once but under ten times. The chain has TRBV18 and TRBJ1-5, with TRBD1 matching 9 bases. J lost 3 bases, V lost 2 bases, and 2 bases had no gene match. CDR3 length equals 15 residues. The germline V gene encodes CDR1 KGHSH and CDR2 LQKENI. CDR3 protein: CASSPDRGNNQPQHF. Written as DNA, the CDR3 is TGTGCCAGCTCACCAGACAGGGGGAACAATCAGCCCCAGCATTTT.

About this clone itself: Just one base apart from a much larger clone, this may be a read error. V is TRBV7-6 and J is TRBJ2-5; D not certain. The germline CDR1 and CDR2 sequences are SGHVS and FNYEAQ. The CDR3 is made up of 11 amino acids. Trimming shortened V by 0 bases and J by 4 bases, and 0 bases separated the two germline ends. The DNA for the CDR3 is TGTGCCAGCAGCTTAGCAGAGACCCAGTACTTC. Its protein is CASSLAETQYF.

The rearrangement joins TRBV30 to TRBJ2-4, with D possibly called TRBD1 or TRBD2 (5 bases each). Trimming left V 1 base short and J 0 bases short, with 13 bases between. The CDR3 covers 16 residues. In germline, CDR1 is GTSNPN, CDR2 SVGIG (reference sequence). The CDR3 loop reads CAWSDDGAIAKNIQYF. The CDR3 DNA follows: TGTGCCTGGAGTGATGACGGGGCAATAGCCAAAAACATTCAGTACTTC.

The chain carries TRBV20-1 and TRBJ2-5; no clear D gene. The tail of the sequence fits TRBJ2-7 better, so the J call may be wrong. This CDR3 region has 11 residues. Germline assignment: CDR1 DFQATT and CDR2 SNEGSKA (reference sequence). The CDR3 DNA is TGCAGTGCTACCTCGGACTACGAGCAGTACTTC. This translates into CSATSDYEQYF.

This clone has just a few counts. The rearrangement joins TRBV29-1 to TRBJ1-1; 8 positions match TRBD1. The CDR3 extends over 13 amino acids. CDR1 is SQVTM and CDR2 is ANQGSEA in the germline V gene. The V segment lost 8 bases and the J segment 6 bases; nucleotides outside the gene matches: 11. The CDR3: CSSRGQGASEAFF. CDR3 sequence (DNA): TGCAGCTCCAGGGGGCAGGGGGCATCTGAAGCTTTCTTT.

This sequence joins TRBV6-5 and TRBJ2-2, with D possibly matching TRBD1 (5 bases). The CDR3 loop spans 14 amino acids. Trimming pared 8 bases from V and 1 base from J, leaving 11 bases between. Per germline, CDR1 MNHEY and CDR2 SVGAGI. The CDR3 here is CASRRGQNTGELFF. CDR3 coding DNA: TGTGCCAGCCGCCGCGGACAGAACACCGGGGAGCTGTTTTTT.

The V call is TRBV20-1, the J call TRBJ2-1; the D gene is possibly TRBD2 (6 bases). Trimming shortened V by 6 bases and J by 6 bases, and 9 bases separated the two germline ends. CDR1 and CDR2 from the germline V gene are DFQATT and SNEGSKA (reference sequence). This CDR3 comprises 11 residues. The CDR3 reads CSAGTPNEQFF. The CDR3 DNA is TGCAGTGCCGGGACTCCCAATGAGCAGTTCTTC.

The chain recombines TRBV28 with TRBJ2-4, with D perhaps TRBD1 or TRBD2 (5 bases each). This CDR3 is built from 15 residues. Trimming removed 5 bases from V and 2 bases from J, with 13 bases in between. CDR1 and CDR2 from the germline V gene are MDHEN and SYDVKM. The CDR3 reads CASSQGGGTKNIQYF. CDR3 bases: TGTGCCAGCAGTCAAGGTGGGGGTACCAAAAACATTCAGTACTTC.

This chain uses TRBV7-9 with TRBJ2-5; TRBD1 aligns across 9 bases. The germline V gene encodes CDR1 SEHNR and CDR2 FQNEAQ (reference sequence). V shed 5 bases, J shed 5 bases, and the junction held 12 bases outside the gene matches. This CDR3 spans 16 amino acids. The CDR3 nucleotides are TGTGCCAGCAGCGAAACGGACAGGGGAGCTGGCGAGACCCAGTACTTC. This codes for CASSETDRGAGETQYF.

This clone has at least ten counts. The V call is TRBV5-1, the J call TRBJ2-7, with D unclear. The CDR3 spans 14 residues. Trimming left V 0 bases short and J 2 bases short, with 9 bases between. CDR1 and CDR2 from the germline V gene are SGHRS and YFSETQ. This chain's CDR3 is CASSLETYAYEQYF. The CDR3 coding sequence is TGCGCCAGCAGCTTGGAGACTTATGCCTACGAGCAGTACTTC.

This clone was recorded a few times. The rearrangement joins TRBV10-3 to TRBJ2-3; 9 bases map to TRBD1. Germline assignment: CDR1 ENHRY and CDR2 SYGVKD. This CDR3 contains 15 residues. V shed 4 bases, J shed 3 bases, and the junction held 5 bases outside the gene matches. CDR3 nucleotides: TGTGCCATCAGTGGGACAGGGGATTGGACAGATACGCAGTATTTT. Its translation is CAISGTGDWTDTQYF.

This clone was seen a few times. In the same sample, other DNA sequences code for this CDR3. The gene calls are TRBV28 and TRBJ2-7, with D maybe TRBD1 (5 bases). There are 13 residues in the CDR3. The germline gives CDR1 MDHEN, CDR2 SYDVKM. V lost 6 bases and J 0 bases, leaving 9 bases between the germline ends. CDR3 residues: CASSSGYSYEQYF. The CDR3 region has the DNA TGTGCCAGCAGCTCAGGGTACTCCTACGAGCAGTACTTC.

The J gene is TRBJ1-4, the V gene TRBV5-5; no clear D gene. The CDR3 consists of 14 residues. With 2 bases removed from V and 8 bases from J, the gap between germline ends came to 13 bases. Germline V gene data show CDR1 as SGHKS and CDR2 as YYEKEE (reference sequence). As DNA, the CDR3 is TGTGCCAGCAGCTTCAGCATTGCAGTGGAAAAACTGTTTTTT. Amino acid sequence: CASSFSIAVEKLFF.

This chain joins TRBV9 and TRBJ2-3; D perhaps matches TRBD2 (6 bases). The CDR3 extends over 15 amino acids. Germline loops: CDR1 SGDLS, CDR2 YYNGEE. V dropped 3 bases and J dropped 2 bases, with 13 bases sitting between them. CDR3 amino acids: CASSDLSSATDTQYF. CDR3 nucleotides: TGTGCCAGCAGCGACCTCTCTAGCGCCACAGATACGCAGTATTTT.

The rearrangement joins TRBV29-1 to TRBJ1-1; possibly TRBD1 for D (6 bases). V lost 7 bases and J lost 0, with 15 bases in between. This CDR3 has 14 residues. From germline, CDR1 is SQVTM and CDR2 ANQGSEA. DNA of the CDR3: TGCAGCGCCCTGGGGGGGACACTGAACACTGAAGCTTTCTTT. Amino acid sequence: CSALGGTLNTEAFF.

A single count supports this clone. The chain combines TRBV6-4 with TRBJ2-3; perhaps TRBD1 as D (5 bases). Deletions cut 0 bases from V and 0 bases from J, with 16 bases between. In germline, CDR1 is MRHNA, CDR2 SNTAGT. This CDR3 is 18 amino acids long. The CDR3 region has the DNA TGTGCCAGCAGTGACTCCGGGTATTGGGGCGGCAGCACAGATACGCAGTATTTT. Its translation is CASSDSGYWGGSTDTQYF.

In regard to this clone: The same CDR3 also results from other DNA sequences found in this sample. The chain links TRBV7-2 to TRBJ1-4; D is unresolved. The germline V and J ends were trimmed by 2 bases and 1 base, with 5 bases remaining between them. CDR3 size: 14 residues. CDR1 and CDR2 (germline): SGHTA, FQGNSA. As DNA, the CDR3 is TGTGCCAGCAGCTTACGTAGAACTAATGAAAAACTGTTTTTT. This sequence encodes CASSLRRTNEKLFF.

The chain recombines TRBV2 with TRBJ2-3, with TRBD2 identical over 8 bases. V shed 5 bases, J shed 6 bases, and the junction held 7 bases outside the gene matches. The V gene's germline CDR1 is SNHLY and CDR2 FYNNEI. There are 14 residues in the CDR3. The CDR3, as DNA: TGTGCCAGCAGTTTGCCTAGCGGGCAGGATACGCAGTATTTT. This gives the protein CASSLPSGQDTQYF.

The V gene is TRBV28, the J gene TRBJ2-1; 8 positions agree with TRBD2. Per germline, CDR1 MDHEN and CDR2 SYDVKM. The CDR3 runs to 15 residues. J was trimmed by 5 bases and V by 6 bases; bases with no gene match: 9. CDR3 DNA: TGTGCCAGCAGCCCCCAGGCACTAGCGGACAATGAGCAGTTCTTC. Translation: CASSPQALADNEQFF.